This TCR beta chain was profiled in a study of cytomegalovirus exposure and HLA in healthy donors. Study observations and caveats: The listing of roughly 160 TCR beta chains classed them as cytomegalovirus-associated. As a later analysis showed, a missense DCLRE1C variant was linked to trimming of TCR beta V- and J-genes.

On this clone itself: Its cognate antigen is unknown.

Trimming took 1 base from V and 8 from J, leaving 14 bases between them. Per germline, CDR1 MNHNS and CDR2 SASEGT. The CDR3 sequence is 15 residues long. Researchers ran the PCR with 60 Vbeta and 13 Jbeta primers. Using immunoSEQ multiplex PCR, the repertoire was profiled, and TCRdb retains in-frame clones only, with some absent. Recorded for this sample: approximately 50,000 clones. The donors gave bone marrow, and they were healthy. This TCR derives from a man in his late teens or twenties in good health and CMV-seropositive. The sample consisted of PBMCs. The chain has TRBV6-1 and TRBJ1-4, with D maybe TRBD1 (5 bases). CDR3 sequence: CASSEDGGAREKLFF. CDR3 nucleotides: TGTGCCAGCAGTGAAGATGGAGGGGCGAGAGAAAAACTGTTTTTT.